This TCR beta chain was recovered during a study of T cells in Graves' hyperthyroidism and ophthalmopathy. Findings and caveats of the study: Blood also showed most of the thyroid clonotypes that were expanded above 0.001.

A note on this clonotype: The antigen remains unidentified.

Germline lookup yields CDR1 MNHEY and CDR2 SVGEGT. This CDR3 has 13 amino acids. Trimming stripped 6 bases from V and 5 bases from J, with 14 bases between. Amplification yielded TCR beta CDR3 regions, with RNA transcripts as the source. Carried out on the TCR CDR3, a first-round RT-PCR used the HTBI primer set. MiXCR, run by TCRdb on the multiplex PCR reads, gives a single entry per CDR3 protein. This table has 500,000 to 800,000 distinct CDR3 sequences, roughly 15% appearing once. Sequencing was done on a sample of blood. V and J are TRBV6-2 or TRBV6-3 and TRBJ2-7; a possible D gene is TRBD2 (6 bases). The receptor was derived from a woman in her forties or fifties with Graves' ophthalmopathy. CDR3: CASSYSGGNEQYF. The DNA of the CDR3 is TGTGCCAGCAGCTATAGCGGCGGGAACGAGCAGTACTTC.